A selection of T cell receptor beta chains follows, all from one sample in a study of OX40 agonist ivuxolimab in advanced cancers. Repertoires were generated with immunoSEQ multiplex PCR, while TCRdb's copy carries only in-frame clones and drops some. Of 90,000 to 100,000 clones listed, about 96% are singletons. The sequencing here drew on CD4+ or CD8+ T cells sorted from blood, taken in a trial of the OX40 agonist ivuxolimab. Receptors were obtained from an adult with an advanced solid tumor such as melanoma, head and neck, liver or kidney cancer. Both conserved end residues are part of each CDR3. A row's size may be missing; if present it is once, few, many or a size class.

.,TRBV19,CASSPGQGSTDTQYF
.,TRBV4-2,CASSQGGLGLNTEAFF
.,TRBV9,CASSVGTSLQETQYF
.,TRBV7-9,CASSFTLETGGEKLFF
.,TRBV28,CASNSRGAYEQYF
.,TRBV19,CASSIKGQLYNFYEQYF
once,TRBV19,CASSPGVSSYEQYF
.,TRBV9,CASSLEVADTQYF
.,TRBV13,CASSPRTGRNTEAFF
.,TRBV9,CASSTGPYNEQFF
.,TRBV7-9,CASSLDGGEQFF
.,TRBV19,CASTPDGDTGYTF
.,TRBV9,CASSVGGDGYTF
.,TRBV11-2,CASSFENTEAFF
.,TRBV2,CASSEGGLVWQPQHF
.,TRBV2,CASSDNQYEQYF
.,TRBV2,CASSGLSSGGLNSYEQYF
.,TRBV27,CASSLKWTGGFTEAFF
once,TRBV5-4,CASSQVAGYNSPLHF
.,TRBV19,CASSIAAGPSYEQYF
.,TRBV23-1,CASSQSVSGVFDEKLFF
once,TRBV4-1,CASSQEGVTNEKLFF
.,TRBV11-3,CASSLEAGRNYGYTF
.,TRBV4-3,CASSQDWTGAYEQYF
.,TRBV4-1,CASSQDLGFYEQYF
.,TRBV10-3,CAISDSYEQYF
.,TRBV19,CASSRTSGGEQYF
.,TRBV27,CASSLSIGSHNEQFF
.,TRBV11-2,CASSLLGLGGRYQETQYF
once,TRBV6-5,CASIWTVMNTEAFF
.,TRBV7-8,CASSLVVRGTDTQYF
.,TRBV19,CASRTDREEYQPQHF
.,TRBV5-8,CASSLALNEQYF
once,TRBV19,CASSIPGLASRETQYF
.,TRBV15,CATRSRDSVYQPQHF
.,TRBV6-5,CASSYSVQNEKLFF
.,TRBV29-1,CSVEQQGPEQYF
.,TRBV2,CASSEGVLGREANEQYF
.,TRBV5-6,CASSGDPISYQETQYF
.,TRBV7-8,CASSLETAGGTGELFF
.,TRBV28,CASSLQGRSYEQYF
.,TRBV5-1,CASSLPGPATGELFF
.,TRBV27,CASTKGQGNEQFF
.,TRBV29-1,CSVEYGNEQYF
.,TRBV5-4,CASSLGTGIIPLHF
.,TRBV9,CASSPRGQAPSTDTQYF
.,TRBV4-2,CASSPGREGDTQYF
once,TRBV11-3,CASSSGGRGTGELFF
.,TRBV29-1,CSSCAQGRTGELFF
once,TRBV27,CASSSPGQGGYGYTF
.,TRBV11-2,CASSPPRAGEVQETQYF
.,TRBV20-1,CSGRTNYEQYF
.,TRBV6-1,CASSELLAGGYEQFF
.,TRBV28,CASSFGLLGTSGRTNEQFF
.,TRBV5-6,CASSYPDGGAGDEQFF
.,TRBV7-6,CASSLERDMTGELFF
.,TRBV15,CATSRVKGTYEQYF
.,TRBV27,CASSLIGPSGANVLTF
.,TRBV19,CASTTGVEGYGYTF